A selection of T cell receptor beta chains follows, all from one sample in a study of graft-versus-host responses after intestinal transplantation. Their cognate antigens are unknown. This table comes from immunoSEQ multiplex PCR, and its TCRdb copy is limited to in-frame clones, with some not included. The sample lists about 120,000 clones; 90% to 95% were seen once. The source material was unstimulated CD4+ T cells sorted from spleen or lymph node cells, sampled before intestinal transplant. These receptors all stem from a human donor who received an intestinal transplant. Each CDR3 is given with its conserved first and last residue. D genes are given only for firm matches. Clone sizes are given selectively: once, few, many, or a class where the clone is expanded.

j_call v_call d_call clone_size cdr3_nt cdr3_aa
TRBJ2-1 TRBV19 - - TGTGCCAGTAGGGGTCCCACGCGCTATGAGCAGTTCTTC CASRGPTRYEQFF
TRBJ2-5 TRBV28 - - TGTGCCAGCAGTTTGGGCATGGAGACCCAGTACTTC CASSLGMETQYF
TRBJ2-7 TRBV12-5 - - TGTGCTAGTGCCCATGACCGGGCCGGAGCCTACGAGCAGTACTTC CASAHDRAGAYEQYF
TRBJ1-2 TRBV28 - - TGTGCCAGCAGCGCTCTCTCGGAAGGCTACACCTTC CASSALSEGYTF
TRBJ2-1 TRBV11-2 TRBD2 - TGTGCCAGCAGCGCCCCTAGCGGGAGGGCAGGTGAGCAGTTCTTC CASSAPSGRAGEQFF
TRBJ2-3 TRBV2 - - TGTGCCAGCAGTGAAATTGGCTCGGGACGGGGGTTCACAGATACGCAGTATTTT CASSEIGSGRGFTDTQYF
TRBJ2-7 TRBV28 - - TGTGCCAGCAGAGGGGGGGAGGCATCCTACGAGCAGTACTTC CASRGGEASYEQYF
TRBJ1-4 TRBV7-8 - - TGTGCCAGCAGCCCTTATCTAATTCCTAATGAAAAACTGTTTTTT CASSPYLIPNEKLFF
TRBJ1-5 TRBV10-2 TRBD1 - TGCGCCAGCAGCTCACGGGACAGGGGTTATAATCAGCCCCAGCATTTT CASSSRDRGYNQPQHF
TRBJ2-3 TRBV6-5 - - TGTGCCAGCAGTTTACTGGGCATTGGGGGCACAGATACGCAGTATTTT CASSLLGIGGTDTQYF
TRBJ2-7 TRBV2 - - TGTGCCAGCAGTGCCCCGGTTTTCTACGAGCAGTACTTC CASSAPVFYEQYF
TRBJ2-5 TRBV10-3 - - TGTGCCCCCTCGCGGCGCTCCGGCAGAAAACAAGAGACCCAGTACTTC CAPSRRSGRKQETQYF
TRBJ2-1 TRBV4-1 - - TGCGCCAGCAGCCAGACAGGTCACAATGAGCAGTTCTTC CASSQTGHNEQFF
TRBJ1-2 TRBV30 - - TGTGCCTGGAGTCTTTGGACGTCGTTAGGCTATGGCTACACCTTC CAWSLWTSLGYGYTF
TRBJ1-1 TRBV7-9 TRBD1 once TGTGCCAGCAGCTTAATTCAGGGGGTAGGGGCTGAAGCTTTCTTT CASSLIQGVGAEAFF
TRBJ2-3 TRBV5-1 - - TGCGCCAGCAGCTTGGGACAGATAGAAGATACGCAGTATTTT CASSLGQIEDTQYF
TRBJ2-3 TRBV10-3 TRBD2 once TGTGCCATCAGGGGAAGTGGACTAGCTCCAAGCACAGATACGCAGTATTTT CAIRGSGLAPSTDTQYF
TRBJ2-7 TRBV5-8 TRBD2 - TGTGCCAGCAGCCATAGACTAGCGTACGAGCAGTACTTC CASSHRLAYEQYF
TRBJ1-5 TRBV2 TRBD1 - TGTGCCAGCAGCCTTCAGGGGGCGGCTGTTGTCCATCAGCCCCAGCATTTT CASSLQGAAVVHQPQHF
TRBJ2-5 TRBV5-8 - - TGTGCCAGCAGCTTGAAAGAGGCCCAGTACTTC CASSLKEAQYF
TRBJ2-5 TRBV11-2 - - TGTGCCAGCAGCTTATTGAAATGGAGGGAGACCCAGTACTTC CASSLLKWRETQYF
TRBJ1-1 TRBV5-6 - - TGTGCCAGCAGCCACCCTGGGGTTAGGGATTGGGTTTACACTGAAGCTTTCTTT CASSHPGVRDWVYTEAFF
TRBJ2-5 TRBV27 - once TGTGCCAGCAGTTTATCGGGTGGCGGGATAAAGACCCAGTACTTC CASSLSGGGIKTQYF
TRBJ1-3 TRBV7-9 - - TGTGCCAGCATGCGCCGGGGTTCGGCTGGAAACACCATATATTTT CASMRRGSAGNTIYF
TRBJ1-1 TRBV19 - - TGTGCCAGTAGTATCGGAACGGTGAACACTGAAGCTTTCTTT CASSIGTVNTEAFF
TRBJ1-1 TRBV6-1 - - TGTGCCAGCAGTGTTACGTCGAGGGCAGCAATGAACACTGAAGCTTTCTTT CASSVTSRAAMNTEAFF
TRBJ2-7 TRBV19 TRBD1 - TGTGCCAGTAGCAACACAGGGGGACACTCCTACGAGCAGTACTTC CASSNTGGHSYEQYF
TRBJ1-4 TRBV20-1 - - TGCAGTGCCCAAGAGGAAAAACTGTTTTTT CSAQEEKLFF
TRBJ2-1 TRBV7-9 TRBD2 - TGTGCCAGCAGCTTACTAGCGGGAGATTATGGGAATGAGCAGTTCTTC CASSLLAGDYGNEQFF
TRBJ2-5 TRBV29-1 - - TGCAGCGTTGTCATTTTAGAGACCCAGTACTTC CSVVILETQYF
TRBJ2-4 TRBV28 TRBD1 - TGTGCCAGCAGCCTCTCCGGGACAGGAAAAAACATTCAGTACTTC CASSLSGTGKNIQYF
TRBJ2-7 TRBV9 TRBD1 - TGTGCCAGCAGCGTTCTCCCGGGACAGGGGGCACACGAGCAGTACTTC CASSVLPGQGAHEQYF
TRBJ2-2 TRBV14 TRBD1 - TGTGCCAGCAGCCTCCTAGGGACAGTACTCACCGGGGAGCTGTTTTTT CASSLLGTVLTGELFF
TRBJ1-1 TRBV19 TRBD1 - TGTGCCAGCCGGGACAGCTACACTGAAGCTTTCTTT CASRDSYTEAFF
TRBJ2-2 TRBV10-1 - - TGCGCCAGCAGTCGGGGATCGAACACCGGGGAGCTGTTTTTT CASSRGSNTGELFF
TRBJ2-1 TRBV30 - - TGTGCCCGAGCCATGGGCAATGAGCAGTTCTTC CARAMGNEQFF
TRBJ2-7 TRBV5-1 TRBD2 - TGCGCCAGCAGCTTAGGGGTAGCGGGAGTTATCTACGAGCAGTACTTC CASSLGVAGVIYEQYF
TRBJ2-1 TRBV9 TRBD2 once TGTGCCAGCAGCGTAGGCCTAGCGGGAGGCGAGCAGTTCTTC CASSVGLAGGEQFF
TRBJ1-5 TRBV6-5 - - TGTGCCAGCAGTCCCCGTAGAACCAGGGAACCCCAGCATTTT CASSPRRTREPQHF
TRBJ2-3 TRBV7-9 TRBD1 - TGTGCCAGCAGCCGGGGGACAGGAAGCAGGCCTAGCACAGATACGCAGTATTTT CASSRGTGSRPSTDTQYF
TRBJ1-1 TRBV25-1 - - TGTGCCAGCAGTGATTGGGGTGAGGAGCTTGATGAAGCTTTCTTT CASSDWGEELDEAFF